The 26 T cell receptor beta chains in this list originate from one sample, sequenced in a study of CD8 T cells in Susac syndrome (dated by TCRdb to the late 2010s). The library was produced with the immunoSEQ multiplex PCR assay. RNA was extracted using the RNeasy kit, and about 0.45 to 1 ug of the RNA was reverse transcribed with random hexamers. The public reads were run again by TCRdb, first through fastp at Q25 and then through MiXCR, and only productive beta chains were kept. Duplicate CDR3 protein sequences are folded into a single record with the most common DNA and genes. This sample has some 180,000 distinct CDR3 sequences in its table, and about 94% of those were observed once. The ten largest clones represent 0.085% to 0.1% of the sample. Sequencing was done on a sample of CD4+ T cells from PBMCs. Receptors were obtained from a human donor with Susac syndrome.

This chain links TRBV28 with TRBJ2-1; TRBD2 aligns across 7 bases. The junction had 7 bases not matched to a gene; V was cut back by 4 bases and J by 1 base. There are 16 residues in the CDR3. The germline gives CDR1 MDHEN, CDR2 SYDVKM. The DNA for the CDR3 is TGTGCCAGCAGTTCCCCTGGGGAGGGTTCCTACAATGAGCAGTTCTTC. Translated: CASSSPGEGSYNEQFF.

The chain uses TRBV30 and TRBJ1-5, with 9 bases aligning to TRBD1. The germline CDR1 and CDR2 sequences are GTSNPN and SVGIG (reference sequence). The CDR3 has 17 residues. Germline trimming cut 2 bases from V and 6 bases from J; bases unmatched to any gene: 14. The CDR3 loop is CAWSKKSGTGIVQPQHF. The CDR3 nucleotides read TGTGCCTGGAGTAAAAAATCAGGGACAGGGATTGTTCAGCCCCAGCATTTT.

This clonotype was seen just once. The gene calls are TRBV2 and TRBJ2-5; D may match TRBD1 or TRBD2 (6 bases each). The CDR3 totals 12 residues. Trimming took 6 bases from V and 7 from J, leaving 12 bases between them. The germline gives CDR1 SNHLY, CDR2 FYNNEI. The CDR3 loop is CASRPGAMTQYF. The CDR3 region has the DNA TGTGCCAGCAGGCCGGGGGCCATGACCCAGTACTTC.

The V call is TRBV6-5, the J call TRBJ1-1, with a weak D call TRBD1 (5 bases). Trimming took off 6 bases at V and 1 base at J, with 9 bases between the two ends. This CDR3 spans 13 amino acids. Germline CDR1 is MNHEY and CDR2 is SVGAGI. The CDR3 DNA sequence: TGTGCCAGCAGAATGACAGAGAACACTGAAGCTTTCTTT. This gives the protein CASRMTENTEAFF.

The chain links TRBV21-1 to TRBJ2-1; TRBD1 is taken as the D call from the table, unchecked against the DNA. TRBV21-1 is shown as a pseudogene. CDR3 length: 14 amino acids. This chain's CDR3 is CARQGDRSYNEQFF. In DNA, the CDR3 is TGTGCCCGCCAGGGGGACAGATCCTACAATGAGCAGTTCTTC.

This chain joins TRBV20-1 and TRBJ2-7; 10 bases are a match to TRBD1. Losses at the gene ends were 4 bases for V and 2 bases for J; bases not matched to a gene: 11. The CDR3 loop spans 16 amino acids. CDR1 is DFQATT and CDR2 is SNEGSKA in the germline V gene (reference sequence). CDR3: CSAKTGGISPTYEQYF. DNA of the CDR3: TGCAGTGCTAAGACAGGGGGCATTTCGCCGACCTACGAGCAGTACTTC.

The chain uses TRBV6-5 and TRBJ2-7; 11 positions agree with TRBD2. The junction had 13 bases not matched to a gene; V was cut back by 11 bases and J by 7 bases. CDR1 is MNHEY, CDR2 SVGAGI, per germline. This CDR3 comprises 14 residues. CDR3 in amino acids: CAAVTLAGAGEQYF. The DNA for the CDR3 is TGTGCCGCCGTCACACTAGCGGGGGCTGGTGAGCAGTACTTC.

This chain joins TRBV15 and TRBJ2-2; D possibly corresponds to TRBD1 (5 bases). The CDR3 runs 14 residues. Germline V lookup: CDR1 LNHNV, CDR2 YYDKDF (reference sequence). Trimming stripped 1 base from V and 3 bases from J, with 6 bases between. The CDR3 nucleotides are TGTGCCACCAGCAGAGGACAGTACACCGGGGAGCTGTTTTTT. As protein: CATSRGQYTGELFF. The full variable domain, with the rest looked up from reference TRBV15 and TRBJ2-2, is DAMVIQNPRYQVTQFGKPVTLSCSQTLNHNVMYWYQQKSSQAPKLLFHYYDKDFNNEADTPDNFQSRRPNTSFCFLDIRSPGLGDTAMYLCATSRGQYTGELFFGEGSRLTVL.

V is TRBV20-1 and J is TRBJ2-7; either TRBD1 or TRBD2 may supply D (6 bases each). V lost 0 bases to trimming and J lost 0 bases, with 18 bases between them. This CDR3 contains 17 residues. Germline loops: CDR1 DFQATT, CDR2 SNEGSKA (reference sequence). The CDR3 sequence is CSARDLLTEGVSYEQYF. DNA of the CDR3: TGCAGTGCTAGAGATTTATTGACGGAGGGGGTCTCCTACGAGCAGTACTTC.

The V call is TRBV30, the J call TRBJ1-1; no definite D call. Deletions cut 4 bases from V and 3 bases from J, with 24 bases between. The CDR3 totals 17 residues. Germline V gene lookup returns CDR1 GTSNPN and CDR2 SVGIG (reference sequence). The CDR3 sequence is CAWTQRRTPSTYTEAFF. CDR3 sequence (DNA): TGTGCCTGGACTCAACGCAGGACTCCCTCAACTTACACTGAAGCTTTCTTT.

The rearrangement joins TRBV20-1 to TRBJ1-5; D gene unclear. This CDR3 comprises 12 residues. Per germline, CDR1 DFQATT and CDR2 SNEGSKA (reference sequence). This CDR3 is CSIRVPNQPQHF. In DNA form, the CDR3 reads TGCAGCATTCGGGTCCCCAATCAGCCCCAGCATTTT.

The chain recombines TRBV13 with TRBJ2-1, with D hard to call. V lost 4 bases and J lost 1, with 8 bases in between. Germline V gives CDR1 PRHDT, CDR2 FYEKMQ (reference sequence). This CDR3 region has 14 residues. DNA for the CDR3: TGTGCCAGCAGCTCCCGTCTGTCCTACAATGAGCAGTTCTTC. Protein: CASSSRLSYNEQFF.

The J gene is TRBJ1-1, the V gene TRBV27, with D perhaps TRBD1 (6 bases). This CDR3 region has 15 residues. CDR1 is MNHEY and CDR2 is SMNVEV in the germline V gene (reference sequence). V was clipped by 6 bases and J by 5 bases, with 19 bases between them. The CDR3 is CASSPGGGRRTEAFF. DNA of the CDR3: TGTGCCAGCAGCCCTGGGGGGGGGCGGCGGACTGAAGCTTTCTTT.

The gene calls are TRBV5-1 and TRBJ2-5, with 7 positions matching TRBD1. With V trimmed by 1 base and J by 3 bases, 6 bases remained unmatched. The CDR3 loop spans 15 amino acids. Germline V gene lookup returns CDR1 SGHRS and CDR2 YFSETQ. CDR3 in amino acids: CASSLLRQGKETQYF. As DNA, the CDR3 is TGCGCCAGCAGCTTGTTGCGACAGGGAAAAGAGACCCAGTACTTC.

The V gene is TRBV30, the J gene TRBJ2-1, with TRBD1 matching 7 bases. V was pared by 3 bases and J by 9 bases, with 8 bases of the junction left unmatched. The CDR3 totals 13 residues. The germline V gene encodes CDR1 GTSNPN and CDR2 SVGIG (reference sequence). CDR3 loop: CAWSNQNRGEQFF. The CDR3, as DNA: TGTGCCTGGAGCAATCAAAACAGGGGTGAGCAGTTCTTC.

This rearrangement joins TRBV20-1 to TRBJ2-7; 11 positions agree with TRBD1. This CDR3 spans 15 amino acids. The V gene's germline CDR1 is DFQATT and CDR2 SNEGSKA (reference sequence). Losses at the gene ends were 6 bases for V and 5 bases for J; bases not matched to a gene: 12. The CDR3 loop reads CSAITRTGGFDEQYF. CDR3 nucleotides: TGCAGTGCCATCACTCGGACAGGGGGCTTTGACGAGCAGTACTTC.

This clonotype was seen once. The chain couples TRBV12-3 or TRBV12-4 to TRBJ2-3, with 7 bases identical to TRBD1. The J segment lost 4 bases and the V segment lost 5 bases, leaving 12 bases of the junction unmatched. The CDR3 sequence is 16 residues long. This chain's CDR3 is CASSHNRDRQPDTQYF. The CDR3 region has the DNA TGTGCCAGCAGTCACAACCGGGACAGACAGCCAGATACGCAGTATTTT.

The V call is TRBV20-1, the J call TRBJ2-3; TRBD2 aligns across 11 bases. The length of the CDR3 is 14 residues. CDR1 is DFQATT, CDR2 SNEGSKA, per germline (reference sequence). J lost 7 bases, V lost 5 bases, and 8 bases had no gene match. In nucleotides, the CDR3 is TGCAGTGCTCCAGTTAGCGGGGGGGACAATACGCAGTATTTT. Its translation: CSAPVSGGDNTQYF.

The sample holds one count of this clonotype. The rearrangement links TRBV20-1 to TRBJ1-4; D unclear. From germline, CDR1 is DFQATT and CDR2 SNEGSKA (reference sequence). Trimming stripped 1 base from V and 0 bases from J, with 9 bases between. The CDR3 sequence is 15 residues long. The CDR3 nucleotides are TGCAGTGCTAGAGCCTTCGGGGCAACTAATGAAAAACTGTTTTTT. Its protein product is CSARAFGATNEKLFF.

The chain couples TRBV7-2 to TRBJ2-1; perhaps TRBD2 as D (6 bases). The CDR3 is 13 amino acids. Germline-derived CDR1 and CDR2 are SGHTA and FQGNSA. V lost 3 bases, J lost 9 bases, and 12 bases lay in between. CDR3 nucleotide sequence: TGTGCCAGCAGCTTTCAGGCAGCGGGTGAGCAGTTCTTC. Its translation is CASSFQAAGEQFF.

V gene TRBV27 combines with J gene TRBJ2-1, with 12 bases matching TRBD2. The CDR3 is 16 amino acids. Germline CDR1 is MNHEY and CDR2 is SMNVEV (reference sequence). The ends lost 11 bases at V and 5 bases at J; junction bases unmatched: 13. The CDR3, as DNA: TGTGCCCTAAGGCTAGCGGGGGGGAAATGGGACAATGAGCAGTTCTTC. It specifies CALRLAGGKWDNEQFF.

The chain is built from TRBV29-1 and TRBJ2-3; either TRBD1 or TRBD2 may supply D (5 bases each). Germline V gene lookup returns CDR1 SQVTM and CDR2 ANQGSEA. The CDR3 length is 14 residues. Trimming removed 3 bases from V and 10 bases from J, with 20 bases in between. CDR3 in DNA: TGCAGCGTTGATGGGGACGCCATCACGTTTTCGCAGTATTTT. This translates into CSVDGDAITFSQYF.

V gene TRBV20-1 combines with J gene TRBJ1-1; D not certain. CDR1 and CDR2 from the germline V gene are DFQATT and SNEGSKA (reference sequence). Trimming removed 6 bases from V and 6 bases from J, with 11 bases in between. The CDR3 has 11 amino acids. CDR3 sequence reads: CSATMGAEAFF. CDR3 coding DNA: TGCAGTGCCACGATGGGCGCTGAAGCTTTCTTT.

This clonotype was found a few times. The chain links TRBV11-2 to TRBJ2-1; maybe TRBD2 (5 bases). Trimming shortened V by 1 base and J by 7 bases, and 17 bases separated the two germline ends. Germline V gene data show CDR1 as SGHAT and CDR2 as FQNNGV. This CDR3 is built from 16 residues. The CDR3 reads CASSLGFRTTGNEQFF. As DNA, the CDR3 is TGTGCCAGCAGCTTAGGGTTTCGGACCACGGGGAATGAGCAGTTCTTC.

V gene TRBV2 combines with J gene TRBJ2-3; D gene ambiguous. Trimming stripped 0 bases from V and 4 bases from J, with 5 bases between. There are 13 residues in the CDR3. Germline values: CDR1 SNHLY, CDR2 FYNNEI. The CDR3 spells CASSEANPDTQYF. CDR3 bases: TGTGCCAGCAGTGAAGCAAACCCAGATACGCAGTATTTT. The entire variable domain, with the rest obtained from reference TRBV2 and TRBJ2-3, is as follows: EPEVTQTPSHQVTQMGQEVILRCVPISNHLYFYWYRQILGQKVEFLVSFYNNEISEKSEIFDDQFSVERPDGSNFTLKIRSTKLEDSAMYFCASSEANPDTQYFGPGTRLTVL.

CDR3 in DNA: TGTGCCAGCAGCTTAGCCAGGGTCGGCTACGAGCAGTACTTC. Residues: CASSLARVGYEQYF. This rearrangement joins TRBV7-9 to TRBJ2-7; possible D gene TRBD1, 5 bases. V lost 0 bases and J lost 3, with 9 bases in between. The CDR3 totals 14 residues. Germline assignment: CDR1 SEHNR and CDR2 FQNEAQ (reference sequence).